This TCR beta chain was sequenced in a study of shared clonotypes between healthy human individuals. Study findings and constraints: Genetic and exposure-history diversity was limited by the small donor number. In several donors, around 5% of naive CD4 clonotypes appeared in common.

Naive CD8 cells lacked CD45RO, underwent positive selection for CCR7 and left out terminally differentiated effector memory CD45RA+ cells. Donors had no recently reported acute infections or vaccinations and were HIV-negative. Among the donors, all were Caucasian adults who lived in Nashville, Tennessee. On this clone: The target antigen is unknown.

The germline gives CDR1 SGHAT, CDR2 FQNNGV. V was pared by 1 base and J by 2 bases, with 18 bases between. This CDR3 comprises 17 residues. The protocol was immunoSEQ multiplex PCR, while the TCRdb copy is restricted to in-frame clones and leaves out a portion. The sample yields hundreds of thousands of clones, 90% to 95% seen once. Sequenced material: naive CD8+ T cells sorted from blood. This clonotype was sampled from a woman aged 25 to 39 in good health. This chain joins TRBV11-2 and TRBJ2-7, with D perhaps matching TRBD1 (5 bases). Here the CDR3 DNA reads TGTGCCAGCAGCTTAGTGGATCGCGGCAGGGCTACCTACGAGCAGTACTTC. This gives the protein CASSLVDRGRATYEQYF.